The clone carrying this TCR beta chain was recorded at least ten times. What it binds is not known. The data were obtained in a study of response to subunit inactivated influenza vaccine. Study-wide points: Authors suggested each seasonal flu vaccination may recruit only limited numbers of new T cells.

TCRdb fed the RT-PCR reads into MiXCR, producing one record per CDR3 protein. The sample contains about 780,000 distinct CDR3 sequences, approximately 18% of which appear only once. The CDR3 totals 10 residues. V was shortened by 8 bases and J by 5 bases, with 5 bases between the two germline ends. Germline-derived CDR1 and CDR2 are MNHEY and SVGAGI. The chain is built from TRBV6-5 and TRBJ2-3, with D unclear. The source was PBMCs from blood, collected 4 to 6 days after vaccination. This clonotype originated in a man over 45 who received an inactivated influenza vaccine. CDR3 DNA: TGTGCCAGCGGAATAGATACGCAGTATTTT. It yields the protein CASGIDTQYF.